This TCR beta chain was profiled in a study of TIL therapy for anti-PD-1-resistant metastatic lung cancer. Whole-study context: Tumors had a median PD-L1 proportion score of 4.5% to 7%. Most patients had lung adenocarcinoma; a few tumors were EGFR-mutant, two ALK-rearranged; half smoked currently or formerly. Tumors carried a median about 1.4 non-synonymous mutations per megabase.

This clone was seen a handful of times. Time point indicated: pre-treatment sample, taken before nivolumab and TIL therapy. The libraries were made with immunoSEQ v3. The protocol was immunoSEQ multiplex PCR, while the TCRdb copy is restricted to in-frame clones and leaves out a portion. The sample lists roughly 60,000 clones, about 70% occurring once. Trimming stripped 6 bases from V and 3 bases from J, with 12 bases between. This CDR3 region has 14 residues. Germline CDR1 and CDR2: SNHLY and FYNNEI. The sample was blood, taken at baseline. The clonotype was recovered from a person aged 25 to 85 with non-small cell lung cancer. The J gene is TRBJ1-5, the V gene TRBV2; unclear D gene. The CDR3: CASRERGFNQPQHF. In DNA, the CDR3 is TGTGCCAGCAGGGAAAGAGGGTTCAATCAGCCCCAGCATTTT.